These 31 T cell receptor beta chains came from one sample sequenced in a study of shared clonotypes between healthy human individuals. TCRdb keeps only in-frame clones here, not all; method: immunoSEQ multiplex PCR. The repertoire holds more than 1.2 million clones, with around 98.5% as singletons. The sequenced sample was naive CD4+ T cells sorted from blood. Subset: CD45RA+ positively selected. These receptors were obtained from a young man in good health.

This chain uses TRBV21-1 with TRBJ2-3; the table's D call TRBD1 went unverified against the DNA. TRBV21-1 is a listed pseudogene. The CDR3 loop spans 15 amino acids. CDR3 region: CASSKSTGGGDTQYF. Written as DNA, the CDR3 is TGTGCCAGCAGCAAATCAACAGGGGGGGGAGATACGCAGTATTTT.

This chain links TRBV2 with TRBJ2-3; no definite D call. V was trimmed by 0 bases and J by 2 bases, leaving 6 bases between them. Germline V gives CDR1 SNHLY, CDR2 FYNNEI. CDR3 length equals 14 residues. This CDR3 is CASSEASDTDTQYF. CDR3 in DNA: TGTGCCAGCAGTGAAGCGTCAGACACAGATACGCAGTATTTT.

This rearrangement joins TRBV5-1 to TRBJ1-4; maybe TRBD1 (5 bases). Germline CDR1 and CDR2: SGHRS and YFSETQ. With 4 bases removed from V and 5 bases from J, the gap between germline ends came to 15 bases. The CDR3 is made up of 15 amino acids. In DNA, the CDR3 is TGCGCCAGCAGCCAGGCAGGGTCGAAGAATGAAAAACTGTTTTTT. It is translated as CASSQAGSKNEKLFF.

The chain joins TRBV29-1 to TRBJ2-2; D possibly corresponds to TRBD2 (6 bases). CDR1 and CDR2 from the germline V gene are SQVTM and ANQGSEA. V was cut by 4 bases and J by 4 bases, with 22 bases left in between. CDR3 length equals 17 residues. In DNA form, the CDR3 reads TGCAGCGTTGCTCTACCGCCGGGGGTCTTATCCACCGGGGAGCTGTTTTTT. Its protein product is CSVALPPGVLSTGELFF.

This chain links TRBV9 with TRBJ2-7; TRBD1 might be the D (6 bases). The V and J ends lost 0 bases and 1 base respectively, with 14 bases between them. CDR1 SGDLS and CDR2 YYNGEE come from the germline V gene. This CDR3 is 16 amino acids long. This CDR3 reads CASSVGQGLGSYEQYF. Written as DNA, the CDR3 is TGTGCCAGCAGCGTAGGTCAGGGGCTTGGATCCTACGAGCAGTACTTC.

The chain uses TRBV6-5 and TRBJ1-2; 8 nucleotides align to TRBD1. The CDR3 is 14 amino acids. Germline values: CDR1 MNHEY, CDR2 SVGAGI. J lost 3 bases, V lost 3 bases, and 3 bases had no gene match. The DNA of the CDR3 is TGTGCCAGCAGTTATCAGGGGGCGTACTATGGCTACACCTTC. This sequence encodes CASSYQGAYYGYTF.

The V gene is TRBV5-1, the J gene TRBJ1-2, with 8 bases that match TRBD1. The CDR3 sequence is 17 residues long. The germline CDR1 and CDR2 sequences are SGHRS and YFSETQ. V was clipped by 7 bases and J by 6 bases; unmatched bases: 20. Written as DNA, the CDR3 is TGCGCCAGCCGGAACCTAGGACAGGGAACATCAGACGATGGCTACACCTTC. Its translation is CASRNLGQGTSDDGYTF.

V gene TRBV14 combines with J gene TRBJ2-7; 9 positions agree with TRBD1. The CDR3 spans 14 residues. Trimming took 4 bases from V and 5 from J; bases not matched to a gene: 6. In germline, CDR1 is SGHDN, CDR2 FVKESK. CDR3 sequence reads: CASSLGQGRNEQYF. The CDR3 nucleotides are TGTGCCAGCAGCCTTGGACAGGGGCGGAACGAGCAGTACTTC. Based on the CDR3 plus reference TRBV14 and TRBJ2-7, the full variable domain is EAGVTQFPSHSVIEKGQTVTLRCDPISGHDNLYWYRRVMGKEIKFLLHFVKESKQDESGMPNNRFLAERTGGTYSTLKVQPAELEDSGVYFCASSLGQGRNEQYFGPGTRLTVT.

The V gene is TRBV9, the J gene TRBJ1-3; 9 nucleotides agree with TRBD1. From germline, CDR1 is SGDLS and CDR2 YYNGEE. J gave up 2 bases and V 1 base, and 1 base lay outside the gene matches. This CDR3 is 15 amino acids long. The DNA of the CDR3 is TGTGCCAGCAGCGTAAGACAGGGGGCTGGAAACACCATATATTTT. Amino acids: CASSVRQGAGNTIYF.

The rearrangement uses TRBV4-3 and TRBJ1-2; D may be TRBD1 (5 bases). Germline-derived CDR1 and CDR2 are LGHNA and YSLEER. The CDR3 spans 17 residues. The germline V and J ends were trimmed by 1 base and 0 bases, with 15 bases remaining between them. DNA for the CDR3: TGCGCCAGCAGCCAAGGTGGTTGGGGGGTCTCTAACTATGGCTACACCTTC. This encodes CASSQGGWGVSNYGYTF.

Here the CDR3 reads CASSDSSGRRQFF. As DNA, the CDR3 is TGTGCCAGCAGTGACTCGAGCGGGAGAAGGCAGTTCTTC. This chain uses TRBV6-4 with TRBJ2-1; 8 bases are a match to TRBD2. Germline CDR1 is MRHNA and CDR2 is SNTAGT. The trim removed 0 bases at V and 12 bases at J, leaving 4 bases unmatched. The CDR3 spans 13 residues.

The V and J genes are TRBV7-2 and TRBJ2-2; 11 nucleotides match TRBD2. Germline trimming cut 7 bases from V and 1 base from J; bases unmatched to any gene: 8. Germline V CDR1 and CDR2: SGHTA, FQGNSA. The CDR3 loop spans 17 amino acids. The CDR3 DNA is TGTGCCAGCACTCACCCCGGGACTAGCGGGAACACCGGGGAGCTGTTTTTT. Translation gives CASTHPGTSGNTGELFF.

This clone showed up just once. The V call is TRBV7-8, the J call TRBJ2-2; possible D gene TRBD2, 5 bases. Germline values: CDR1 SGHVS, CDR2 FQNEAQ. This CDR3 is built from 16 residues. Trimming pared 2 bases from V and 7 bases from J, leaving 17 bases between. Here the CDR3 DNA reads TGTGCCAGCAGCTTATTCTCGTTGCGTGGGAGCGGGGAGCTGTTTTTT. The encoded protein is CASSLFSLRGSGELFF.

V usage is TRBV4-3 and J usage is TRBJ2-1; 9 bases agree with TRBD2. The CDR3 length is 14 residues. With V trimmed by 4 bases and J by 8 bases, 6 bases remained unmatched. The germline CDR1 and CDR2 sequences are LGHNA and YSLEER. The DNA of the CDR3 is TGCGCCAGCAGCCCACGGACTAGCGCCGATGAGCAGTTCTTC. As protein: CASSPRTSADEQFF.

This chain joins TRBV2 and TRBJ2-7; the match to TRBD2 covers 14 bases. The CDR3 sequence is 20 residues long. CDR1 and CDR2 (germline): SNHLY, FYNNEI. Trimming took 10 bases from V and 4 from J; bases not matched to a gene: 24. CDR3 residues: CATSARGTGTSGSASYEQYF. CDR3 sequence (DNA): TGTGCCACTTCAGCAAGGGGGACGGGGACTAGCGGGAGTGCGTCTTACGAGCAGTACTTC.

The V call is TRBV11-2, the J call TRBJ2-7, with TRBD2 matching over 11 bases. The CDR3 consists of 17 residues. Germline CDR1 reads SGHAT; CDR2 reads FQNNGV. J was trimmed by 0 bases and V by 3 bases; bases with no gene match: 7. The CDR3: CASSFEGGLAASYEQYF. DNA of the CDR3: TGTGCCAGCAGCTTCGAGGGGGGACTAGCGGCCTCCTACGAGCAGTACTTC.

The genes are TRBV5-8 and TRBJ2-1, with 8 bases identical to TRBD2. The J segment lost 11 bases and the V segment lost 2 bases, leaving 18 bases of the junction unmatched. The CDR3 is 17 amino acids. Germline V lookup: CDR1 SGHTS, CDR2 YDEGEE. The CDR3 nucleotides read TGTGCCAGCAGCTTTTACACCGGCCTATCGGGGGGGAGCCAGCAGTTCTTC. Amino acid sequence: CASSFYTGLSGGSQQFF.

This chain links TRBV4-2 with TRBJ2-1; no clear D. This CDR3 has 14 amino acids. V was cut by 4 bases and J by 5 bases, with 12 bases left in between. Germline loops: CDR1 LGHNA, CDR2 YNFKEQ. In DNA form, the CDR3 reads TGTGCCAGCAGCCCCCTGGGCGTGAACAATGAGCAGTTCTTC. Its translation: CASSPLGVNNEQFF.

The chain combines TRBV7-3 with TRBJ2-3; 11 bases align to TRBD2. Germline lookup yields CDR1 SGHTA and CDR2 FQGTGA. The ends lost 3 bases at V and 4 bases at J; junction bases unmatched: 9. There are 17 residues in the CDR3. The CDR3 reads CASSLDLAGGSPDTQYF. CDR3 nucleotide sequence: TGTGCCAGCAGCTTGGATCTAGCGGGAGGTTCCCCAGATACGCAGTATTTT.

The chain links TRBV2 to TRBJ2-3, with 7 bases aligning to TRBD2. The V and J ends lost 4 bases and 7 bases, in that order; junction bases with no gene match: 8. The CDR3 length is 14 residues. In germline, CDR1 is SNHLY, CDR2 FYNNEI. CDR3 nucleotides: TGTGCCAGCAGTGCCCTGAGCGGGAAGAATACGCAGTATTTT. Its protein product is CASSALSGKNTQYF.

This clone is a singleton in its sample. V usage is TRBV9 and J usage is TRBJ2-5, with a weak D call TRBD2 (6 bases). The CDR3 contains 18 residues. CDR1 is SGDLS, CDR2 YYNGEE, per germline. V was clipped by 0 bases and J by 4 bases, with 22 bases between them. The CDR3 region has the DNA TGTGCCAGCAGCGTAGAGCCAGGGCAGGCCGGGCGGGGAGAGACCCAGTACTTC. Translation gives CASSVEPGQAGRGETQYF.

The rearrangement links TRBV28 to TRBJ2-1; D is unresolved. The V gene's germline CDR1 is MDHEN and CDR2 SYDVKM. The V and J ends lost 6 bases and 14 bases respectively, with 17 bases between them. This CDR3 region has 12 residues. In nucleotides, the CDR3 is TGTGCCAGCAGCTCCCTGAAGACTCAGGAGTTCTTC. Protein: CASSSLKTQEFF.

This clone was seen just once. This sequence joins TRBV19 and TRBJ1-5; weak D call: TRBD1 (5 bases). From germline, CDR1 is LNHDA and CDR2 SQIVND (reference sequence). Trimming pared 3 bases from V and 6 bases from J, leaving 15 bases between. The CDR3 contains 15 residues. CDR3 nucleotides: TGTGCCAGTAGTATCCCAGGGCTCGGATCTCAGCCCCAGCATTTT. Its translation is CASSIPGLGSQPQHF.

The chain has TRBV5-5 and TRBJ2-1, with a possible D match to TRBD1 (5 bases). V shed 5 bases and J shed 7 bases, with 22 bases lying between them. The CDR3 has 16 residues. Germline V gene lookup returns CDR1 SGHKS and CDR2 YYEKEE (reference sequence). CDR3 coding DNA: TGTGCCAGCAGGAAGGGGCAGGCCTTTCTACAGAATGAGCAGTTCTTC. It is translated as CASRKGQAFLQNEQFF.

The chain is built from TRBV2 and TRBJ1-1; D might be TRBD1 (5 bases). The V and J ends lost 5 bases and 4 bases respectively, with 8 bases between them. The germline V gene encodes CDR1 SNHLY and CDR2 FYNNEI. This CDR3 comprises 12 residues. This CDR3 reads CASSKRGTEAFF. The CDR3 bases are TGTGCCAGCAGTAAGAGGGGCACTGAAGCTTTCTTT.

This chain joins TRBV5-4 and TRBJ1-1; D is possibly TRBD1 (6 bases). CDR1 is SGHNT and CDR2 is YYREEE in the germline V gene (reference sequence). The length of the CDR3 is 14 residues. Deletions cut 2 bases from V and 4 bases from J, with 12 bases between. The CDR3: CASSFPGASTEAFF. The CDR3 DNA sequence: TGTGCCAGCAGCTTCCCAGGGGCCAGCACTGAAGCTTTCTTT.

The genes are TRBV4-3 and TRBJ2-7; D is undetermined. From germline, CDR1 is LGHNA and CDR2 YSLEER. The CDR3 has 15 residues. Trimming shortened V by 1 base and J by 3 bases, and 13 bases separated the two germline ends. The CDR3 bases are TGCGCCAGCAGCCAAGTTTCTGGAAGCTTCTACGAGCAGTACTTC. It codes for CASSQVSGSFYEQYF.

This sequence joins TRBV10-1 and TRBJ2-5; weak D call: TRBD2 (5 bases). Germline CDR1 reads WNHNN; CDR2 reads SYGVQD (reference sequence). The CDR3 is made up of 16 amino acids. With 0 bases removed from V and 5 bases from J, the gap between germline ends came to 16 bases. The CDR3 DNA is TGCGCCAGCAGTGAGTCTACGGGATACCCCTGGGAGACCCAGTACTTC. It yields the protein CASSESTGYPWETQYF.

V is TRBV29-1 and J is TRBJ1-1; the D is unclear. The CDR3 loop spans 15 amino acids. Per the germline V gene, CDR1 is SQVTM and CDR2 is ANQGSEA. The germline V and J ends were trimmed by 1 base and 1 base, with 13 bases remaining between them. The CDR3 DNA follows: TGCAGCGTTGAAGTTCGTGGGGTGGGGAACACTGAAGCTTTCTTT. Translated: CSVEVRGVGNTEAFF.

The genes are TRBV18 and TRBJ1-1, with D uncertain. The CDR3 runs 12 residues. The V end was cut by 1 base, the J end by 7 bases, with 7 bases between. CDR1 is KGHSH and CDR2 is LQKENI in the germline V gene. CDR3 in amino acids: CASSPLLGEAFF. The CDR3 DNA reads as TGTGCCAGCTCACCACTTCTCGGTGAAGCTTTCTTT.

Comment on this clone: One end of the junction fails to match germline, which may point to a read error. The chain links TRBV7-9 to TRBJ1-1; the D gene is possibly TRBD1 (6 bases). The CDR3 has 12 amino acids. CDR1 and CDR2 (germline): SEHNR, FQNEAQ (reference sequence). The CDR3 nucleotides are TGTGCCATCAGCCAGGGGTACACTGAAGCTTTCTTT. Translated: CAISQGYTEAFF.